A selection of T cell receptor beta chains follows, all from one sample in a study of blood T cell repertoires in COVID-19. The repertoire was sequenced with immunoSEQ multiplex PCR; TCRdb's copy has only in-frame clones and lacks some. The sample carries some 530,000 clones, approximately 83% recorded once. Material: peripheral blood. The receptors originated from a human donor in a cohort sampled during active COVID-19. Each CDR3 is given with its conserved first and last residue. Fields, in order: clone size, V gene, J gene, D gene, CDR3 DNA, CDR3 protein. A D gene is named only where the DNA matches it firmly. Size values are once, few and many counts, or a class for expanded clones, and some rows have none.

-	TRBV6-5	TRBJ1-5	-	TGTGCCAGCAGTTACTCAGGGGTTGGGCAGCCCCAGCATTTT	CASSYSGVGQPQHF
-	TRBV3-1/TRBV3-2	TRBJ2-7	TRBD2	TGTGCCAGCAGTCAACTAGCGGACGGCTCCTACGAGCAGTACTTC	CASSQLADGSYEQYF
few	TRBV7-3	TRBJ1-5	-	TGTGCCAGCAGCTACCTGGGGCGTCCAGTGGGCAATCAGCCCCAGCATTTT	CASSYLGRPVGNQPQHF
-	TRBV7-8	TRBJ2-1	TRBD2	TGTGCCAGCAGCTTATTTAGCGGGAGAACTTACAATGAGCAGTTCTTC	CASSLFSGRTYNEQFF
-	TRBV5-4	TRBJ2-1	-	TGTGCCAGCAGCGCTTCGGCTCAGGGGAATGAGCAGTTCTTC	CASSASAQGNEQFF
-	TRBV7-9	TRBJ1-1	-	TGTGCCAGCAGCCTACTTCAGGGCCCCACTGAAGCTTTCTTT	CASSLLQGPTEAFF
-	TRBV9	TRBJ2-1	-	TGTGCCAGCAGTAAACTACAGGGGGGGCCCTACAATGAGCAGTTCTTC	CASSKLQGGPYNEQFF
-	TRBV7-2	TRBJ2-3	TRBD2	TGTGCCAGCAGCTCCCTGGGTAGCGGGATAGCAGATACGCAGTATTTT	CASSSLGSGIADTQYF
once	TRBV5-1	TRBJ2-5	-	TGCGCCAGTTCCCGCCAGGGGCAGTCCCAAGAGACCCAGTACTTC	CASSRQGQSQETQYF
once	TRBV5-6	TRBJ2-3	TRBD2	TGTGCCAGCAGCTTGGCCGGGACTAGCGGGCGACAGACAGATACGCAGTATTTT	CASSLAGTSGRQTDTQYF
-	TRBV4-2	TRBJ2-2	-	TGTGCCAGCAGCCAAGACAGGGGAACGGAAGCCGGGGAGCTGTTTTTT	CASSQDRGTEAGELFF
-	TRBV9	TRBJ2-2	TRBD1	TGTGCCAGCAGCACTCGACAGGGGTCGGGTCGCACCGGGGAGCTGTTTTTT	CASSTRQGSGRTGELFF
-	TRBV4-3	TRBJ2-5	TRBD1	TGCGCCTTTCGCCGGGACAGCCGGGAGACCCAGTACTTC	CAFRRDSRETQYF
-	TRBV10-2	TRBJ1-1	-	TGCGCCAGCAGTGAGTCGATCGGTGGGGGGACGGCTGAAGCTTTCTTT	CASSESIGGGTAEAFF
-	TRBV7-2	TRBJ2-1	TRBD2	TGTGCCAGCAGCTTAGTGGTCGTAGGCGGGAGAAGGGCCAATGAGCAGTTCTTC	CASSLVVVGGRRANEQFF
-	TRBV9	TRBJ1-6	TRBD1	TGTGCCAGCAGCGAGCGGACAGGGGAGAGGTCACCCCTCCACTTT	CASSERTGERSPLHF
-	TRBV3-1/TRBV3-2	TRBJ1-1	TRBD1	TGTGCCAGCAGCAACAGGGGCATGAACACTGAAGCTTTCTTT	CASSNRGMNTEAFF
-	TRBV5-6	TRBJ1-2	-	TGTGCCACCCTCACCCAACACCAAGACTATGGCTACACCTTC	CATLTQHQDYGYTF
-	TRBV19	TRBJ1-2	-	TGTGCCAGTAGTATCCTACAGGGATCTATTGGCTACACCTTC	CASSILQGSIGYTF
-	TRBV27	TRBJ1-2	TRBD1	TGTGCCAGCAGTCCGACAGGGGCCATCAATGGCTACACCTTC	CASSPTGAINGYTF
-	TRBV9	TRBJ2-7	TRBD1	TGTGCCAGCAGCGAGACGGACAGGGCCAACGAGCAGTACTTC	CASSETDRANEQYF
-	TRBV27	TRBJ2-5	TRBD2	TGTGCCAGCAGGCGTACTCTAGCGGAAGAGACCCAGTACTTC	CASRRTLAEETQYF
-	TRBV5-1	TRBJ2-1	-	TGCGCCAGCAGCCCCGACTCGGGACTCCCGCCTCTCAATGAGCAGTTCTTC	CASSPDSGLPPLNEQFF
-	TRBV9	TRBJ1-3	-	TGTGCCAGCAGCGTAGACCTAGGACTTATCTCTGGAAACACCATATATTTT	CASSVDLGLISGNTIYF
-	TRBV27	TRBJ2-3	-	TGTGCCAGCAGTCATAAAATAGCGGCAGCGCAGTATTTT	CASSHKIAAAQYF
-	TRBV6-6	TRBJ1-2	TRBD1	TGTGCCAGCAGGCCGCAGGGGGCGGGAGGCTACACCTTC	CASRPQGAGGYTF
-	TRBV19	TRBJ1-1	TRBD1	TGTGCCAGTAGTCCTCGGGACAGGGGGCGCCAACCTGAAGCTTTCTTT	CASSPRDRGRQPEAFF
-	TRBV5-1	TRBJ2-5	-	TGCGCCAGCAGCTTGGACTCGCAAGAGACCCAGTACTTC	CASSLDSQETQYF
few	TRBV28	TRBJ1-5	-	TGTGCCAGCACCCCTTCACAGGGAAATCAGCCCCAGCATTTT	CASTPSQGNQPQHF
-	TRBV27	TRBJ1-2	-	TGTGCCAGCAGTTTTGACAGGTTAGGCTACACCTTC	CASSFDRLGYTF
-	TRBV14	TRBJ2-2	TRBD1	TGTGCCAGCAGACGACAGGGGGCGCGCACCGGGGAGCTGTTTTTT	CASRRQGARTGELFF
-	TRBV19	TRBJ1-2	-	TGTGCCAGCGGCCGGGGTGTTGGCACCTTC	CASGRGVGTF
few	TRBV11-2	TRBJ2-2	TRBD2	TGTGCCAGCACCCGACGGGGAGGGCCCACCGGGGAGCTGTTTTTT	CASTRRGGPTGELFF
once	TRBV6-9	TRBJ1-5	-	TGTGCCAGCAGTTATTTCGTTTATGTCAGGGGCGGCAATCAGCCCCAGCATTTT	CASSYFVYVRGGNQPQHF